This T cell receptor beta chain stems from a study of PD-1 blockade in classical Hodgkin lymphoma. Study-level points and caveats: By C4D1, diversity of CD4+ TCRs had risen significantly, whereas that of CD8+ TCRs had not. As was reported, newly diagnosed patients showed lower baseline TCR diversity than healthy donors did. Baseline diversity in complete responders resembled that of newly diagnosed patients. Exclusion covered patients beginning nivolumab under 1 year post-ASCT.

Following autologous stem cell transplantation, relapse occurred in every patient, and exposure to brentuximab vedotin varied. Note on this clone: The antigen is undetermined.

Generated by immunoSEQ multiplex PCR, the TCRdb table keeps only in-frame clones and is missing some. The table lists 130,000 to 150,000 clones, approximately 80% of them singletons. This CDR3 is built from 14 residues. V lost 3 bases and J lost 7, with 16 bases in between. Germline V gives CDR1 SGHTA, CDR2 FQGTGA. The chain links TRBV7-3 to TRBJ2-7, with D unclear. This material consisted of peripheral blood mononuclear cells (PBMCs), taken before the second cycle of nivolumab. The receptor was derived from a human donor with classical Hodgkin lymphoma. The CDR3 DNA follows: TGTGCCAGCAGCTTTGACTCAAGCTCCCAGGAGCAGTACTTC. It translates to CASSFDSSSQEQYF.